Each of the 10 T cell receptor beta chains below was sequenced from the same sample in a study of T-cell reconstitution after alpha-beta-depleted transplantation in children. Construction of the TCRbeta library involved unique molecular identifiers. TCRdb reprocessed the PCR reads with MiXCR, giving one entry per CDR3 protein. Of 500,000 to 750,000 distinct CDR3 sequences listed, 27% are singletons. The sequencing here drew on PBMCs, taken before TCRalphabeta/CD19-depleted stem cell transplant. Receptor source: a boy in the first two years of life with Wiskott-Aldrich syndrome, due to receive a stem cell transplant.

V and J are TRBV3-1 and TRBJ2-7; 7 bases are shared with TRBD2. The V gene's germline CDR1 is LGHDT and CDR2 YNNKEL (reference sequence). The V and J ends lost 1 base and 4 bases, in that order; junction bases with no gene match: 7. This CDR3 region has 15 residues. CDR3 nucleotides: TGTGCCAGCAGCCAAGGGTCTAGCGGATTTTACGAGCAGTACTTC. This sequence encodes CASSQGSSGFYEQYF.

The chain joins TRBV7-2 to TRBJ2-3, with D uncertain. Trimming pared 5 bases from V and 1 base from J, leaving 19 bases between. Germline assignment: CDR1 SGHTA and CDR2 FQGNSA. The CDR3 extends over 17 amino acids. The CDR3 protein is CASSQRLPYIGTDTQYF. DNA for the CDR3: TGTGCCAGCAGCCAGAGACTTCCCTACATCGGCACAGATACGCAGTATTTT.

The rearrangement joins TRBV5-1 to TRBJ2-1; TRBD2 aligns across 8 bases. Trimming at V came to 4 bases and at J to 8 bases, leaving 11 bases not matched to a gene. The CDR3 totals 15 residues. Germline V gene data show CDR1 as SGHRS and CDR2 as YFSETQ. CDR3: CASSPSSGSYDEQFF. CDR3 bases: TGCGCCAGCAGCCCCTCTAGCGGGTCATACGATGAGCAGTTCTTC.

The chain recombines TRBV12-3 or TRBV12-4 with TRBJ2-1; D tentatively reads TRBD1 or TRBD2 (5 bases each). The V end was cut by 1 base, the J end by 2 bases, with 9 bases between. This CDR3 spans 15 amino acids. The CDR3 nucleotides are TGTGCCAGCAGTTTAGGGGACGGAGCCTACAATGAGCAGTTCTTC. This gives the protein CASSLGDGAYNEQFF.

The chain recombines TRBV9 with TRBJ2-5, with D uncertain. V lost 0 bases and J lost 5, with 14 bases in between. Germline lookup yields CDR1 SGDLS and CDR2 YYNGEE. The CDR3 runs 15 residues. For the CDR3, the DNA is TGTGCCAGCAGCGTAGCGGAGAGGAGTGGGGAGACCCAGTACTTC. It specifies CASSVAERSGETQYF.

The V and J genes are TRBV6-6 and TRBJ2-5; D gene unclear. The V gene's germline CDR1 is MNHNY and CDR2 SVGAGI (reference sequence). This CDR3 contains 12 residues. Trimming stripped 5 bases from V and 5 bases from J, with 9 bases between. The CDR3 spells CASSRRMETQYF. The CDR3 DNA is TGTGCCAGCAGTCGCAGGATGGAGACCCAGTACTTC.

This chain uses TRBV7-2 with TRBJ2-4; the D gene is possibly TRBD2 (6 bases). Trimming pared 1 base from V and 8 bases from J, leaving 18 bases between. The CDR3 spans 16 residues. Germline values: CDR1 SGHTA, CDR2 FQGNSA. The CDR3 DNA reads TGTGCCAGCAGCTTAGAGGGCGGGACGAACCTGTACATTCAGTACTTC. Amino acid sequence: CASSLEGGTNLYIQYF.

The chain carries TRBV7-6 and TRBJ2-5; 7 nucleotides line up with TRBD2. V shed 6 bases, J shed 5 bases, and the junction held 18 bases outside the gene matches. The CDR3 has 17 amino acids. The germline V gene encodes CDR1 SGHVS and CDR2 FNYEAQ. The chain's CDR3 is CASRLSGGGIRRETQYF. As DNA, the CDR3 is TGTGCCAGCAGACTTAGTGGGGGAGGGATTCGGCGGGAGACCCAGTACTTC.

This clonotype was seen only once. CDR3 amino acids: CSASSPAQETQYF. The CDR3 DNA is TGCAGTGCTAGTTCCCCGGCTCAAGAGACCCAGTACTTC. V gene TRBV20-1 combines with J gene TRBJ2-5; unclear D gene. CDR1 is DFQATT and CDR2 is SNEGSKA in the germline V gene (reference sequence). V gave up 3 bases and J gave up 2 bases, with 10 bases separating them. CDR3 size: 13 residues.

The chain combines TRBV7-2 with TRBJ2-7, with TRBD2 matching over 9 bases. Germline trimming cut 3 bases from V and 7 bases from J; bases unmatched to any gene: 10. Germline CDR1 reads SGHTA; CDR2 reads FQGNSA. The CDR3 has 15 residues. The DNA of the CDR3 is TGTGCCAGCAGCTTGACTAGCGGACAGCCGGGGGAGCAGTACTTC. Translated, it gives CASSLTSGQPGEQYF.